This T cell receptor (beta chain) was sequenced during a study of PD-1 blockade in classical Hodgkin lymphoma. The overall study: Patients were administered nivolumab (3 mg/kg intravenously) every 2 weeks.

Described time point: cycle 4 day 1 (C4D1), after less than 7 weeks of nivolumab. Each patient's relapse followed autologous stem cell transplantation, and brentuximab vedotin exposure varied. The CDR3 consists of 19 residues. The V end lost 3 bases, the J end lost 3 bases, and 24 bases lay between the germline ends. The germline CDR1 and CDR2 sequences are SEHNR and FQNEAQ (reference sequence). Profiling relied on immunoSEQ multiplex PCR, and the TCRdb table lists in-frame clones only, not all of them. The sample shows tens of thousands of clones, just over 90% of them seen only once. The TCR comes from a human donor with classical Hodgkin lymphoma. The V gene is TRBV7-9, the J gene TRBJ1-3; a weak D match, TRBD1 (5 bases). The sequencing here drew on peripheral blood mononuclear cells (PBMCs), taken before the fourth cycle of nivolumab. In nucleotides, the CDR3 is TGTGCCAGCAGCTTCCGGGACCTCACTACGAGGCATGTTGGAAACACCATATATTTT. Amino acid sequence: CASSFRDLTTRHVGNTIYF.